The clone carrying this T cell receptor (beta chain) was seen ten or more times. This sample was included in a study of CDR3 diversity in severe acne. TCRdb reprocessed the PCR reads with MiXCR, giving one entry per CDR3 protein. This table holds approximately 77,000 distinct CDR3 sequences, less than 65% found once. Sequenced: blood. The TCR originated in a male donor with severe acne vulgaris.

Here the CDR3 reads CSVREGSNQPQHF. CDR3 in DNA: TGCAGTGTTAGGGAGGGGAGTAATCAGCCCCAGCATTTT. The chain recombines TRBV20-1 with TRBJ1-5; a possible D gene is TRBD1 (5 bases). The germline V gene has CDR1 DFQATT and CDR2 SNEGSKA (reference sequence). This CDR3 is 13 amino acids long. V lost 7 bases, J lost 4 bases, and 14 bases lay in between.